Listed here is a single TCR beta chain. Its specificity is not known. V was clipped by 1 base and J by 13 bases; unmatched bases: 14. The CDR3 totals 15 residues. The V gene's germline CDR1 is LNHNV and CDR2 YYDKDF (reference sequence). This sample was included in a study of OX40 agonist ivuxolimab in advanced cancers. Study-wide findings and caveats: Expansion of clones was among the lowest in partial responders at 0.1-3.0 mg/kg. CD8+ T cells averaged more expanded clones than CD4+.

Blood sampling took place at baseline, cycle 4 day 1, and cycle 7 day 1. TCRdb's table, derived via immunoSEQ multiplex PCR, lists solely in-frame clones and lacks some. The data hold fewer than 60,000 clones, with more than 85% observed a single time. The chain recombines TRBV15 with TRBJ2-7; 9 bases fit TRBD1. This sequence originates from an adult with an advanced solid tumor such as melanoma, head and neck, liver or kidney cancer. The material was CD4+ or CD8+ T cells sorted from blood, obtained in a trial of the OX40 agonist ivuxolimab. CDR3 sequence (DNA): TGTGCCACCAGCAGAGGCCTTTCCCGGACAGGGGAACACTACTTC. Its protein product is CATSRGLSRTGEHYF.